The rows below give T cell receptor beta chains drawn from one sample of a study of T-cell memory formation after mild COVID-19. TCRdb analysed the 5' RACE reads with MiXCR anew, one entry per CDR3 protein. The sample includes approximately 450,000 distinct CDR3 sequences, 18% seen only once; the top ten take about 12%. The material sequenced was PBMCs or a T cell subset sorted from them (not recorded which). All receptors derive from an adult woman who had mild COVID-19 (a few samples of this study predate the infection). Cell type and time point are not known. CDR3s include the opening cysteine and the closing phenylalanine or tryptophan. The D gene is left open where the match is weak. For some rows the clone size is stated as once, few or many, or as a class when expanded; others skip it.

NA | NA | TRBJ1-5 | TRBV20-1 | TGCAGTGCTAGAGCCTCGGGACGGGGACCTTGGGAGCCCCAGCATTTT | CSARASGRGPWEPQHF
TRBD2 | many | TRBJ2-1 | TRBV20-1 | TGCAGTGCTGTTAGCGGGGGGGCCGGCAATGAGCAGTTCTTC | CSAVSGGAGNEQFF
TRBD1 | NA | TRBJ1-4 | TRBV11-2 | TGTGCCAGCAGTTCATGGACAGGGTATATCCCACTGTTTTTT | CASSSWTGYIPLFF
TRBD2 | NA | TRBJ2-3 | TRBV27 | TGTGCCAGCAGTTACCGGACTAGCGGGGGGCTGGGCACAGATACGCAGTATTTT | CASSYRTSGGLGTDTQYF
NA | NA | TRBJ2-1 | TRBV7-2 | TGTGCCAGCAGCTTAACCCGAGTAGCGGAGGCGGGAAATGAGCAGTTCTTC | CASSLTRVAEAGNEQFF
NA | NA | TRBJ2-1 | TRBV12-3/TRBV12-4 | TGTGCCAGCAGTCGCGAGGCCACGCAGTTCTTC | CASSREATQFF
TRBD1 | once | TRBJ1-3 | TRBV11-3 | TGTGCCAGCAGCTATGGGACAGGGGCCGGAAACACCATATATTTT | CASSYGTGAGNTIYF
TRBD1 | NA | TRBJ1-5 | TRBV20-1 | TGCAGTACAGGGGGCGCGGGCAATCAGCCCCAGCATTTT | CSTGGAGNQPQHF
NA | NA | TRBJ2-7 | TRBV3-1 | TGTGCCAGCAGCCTTCAGGGAAACTTTCAGCAGTACTTC | CASSLQGNFQQYF
NA | once | TRBJ2-1 | TRBV7-9 | TGTGCCAGCAGCCTTCAACAGGTGAACTACAATGAGCAGTTCTTC | CASSLQQVNYNEQFF
NA | NA | TRBJ1-1 | TRBV3-1 | TGTGCCAGCAGCCATATCACTAACACTGAAGCTTTCTTT | CASSHITNTEAFF
NA | NA | TRBJ2-7 | TRBV5-1 | TGCGCCAGCAGCCCTGGAAGGGACAGCGGGCCCTACGAGCAGTACTTC | CASSPGRDSGPYEQYF
NA | few | TRBJ2-1 | TRBV29-1 | TGCAGCGTCGAGGGGGATCGCGATGAGCAGTTCTTC | CSVEGDRDEQFF
NA | many | TRBJ2-4 | TRBV28 | TGTGCCAGCAGCCCCTCAGAGCTAGCCAAAAACATTCAGTACTTC | CASSPSELAKNIQYF
TRBD2 | few | TRBJ2-7 | TRBV7-2 | TGTGCCAGCAGCGATAGCGGGCTCGAGCAGTACTTC | CASSDSGLEQYF
NA | few | TRBJ2-5 | TRBV9 | TGTGCCAGCAGCCCTCTGAGGGGTGAGACCCAGTACTTC | CASSPLRGETQYF
TRBD2 | few | TRBJ2-7 | TRBV20-1 | TGCAGTGCTAGGGCTAGCGGGTTCTACGAGCAGTACTTC | CSARASGFYEQYF
NA | few | TRBJ2-7 | TRBV4-1 | TGCGCCAGCAGCCAAACCGGCCAAGGATTCGAGCAGTACTTC | CASSQTGQGFEQYF